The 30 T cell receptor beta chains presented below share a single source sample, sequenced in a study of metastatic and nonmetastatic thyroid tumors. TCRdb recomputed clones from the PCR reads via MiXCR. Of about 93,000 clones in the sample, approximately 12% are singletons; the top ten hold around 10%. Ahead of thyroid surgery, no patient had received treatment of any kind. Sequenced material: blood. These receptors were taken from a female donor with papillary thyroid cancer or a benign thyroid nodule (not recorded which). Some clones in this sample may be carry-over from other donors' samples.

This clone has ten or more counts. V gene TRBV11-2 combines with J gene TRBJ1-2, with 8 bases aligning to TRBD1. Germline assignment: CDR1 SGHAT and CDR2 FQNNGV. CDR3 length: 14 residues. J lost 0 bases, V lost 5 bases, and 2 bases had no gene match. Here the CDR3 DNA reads TGTGCCAGCAGCCCGGACAGGGCTAACTATGGCTACACCTTC. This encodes CASSPDRANYGYTF.

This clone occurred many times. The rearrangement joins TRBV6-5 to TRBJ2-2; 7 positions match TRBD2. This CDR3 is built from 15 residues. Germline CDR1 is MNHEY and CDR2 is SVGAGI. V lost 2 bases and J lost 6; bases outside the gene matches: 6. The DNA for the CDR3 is TGTGCCAGCAGTTACAGCGGGGACCTACCCGGGGAGCTGTTTTTT. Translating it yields CASSYSGDLPGELFF.

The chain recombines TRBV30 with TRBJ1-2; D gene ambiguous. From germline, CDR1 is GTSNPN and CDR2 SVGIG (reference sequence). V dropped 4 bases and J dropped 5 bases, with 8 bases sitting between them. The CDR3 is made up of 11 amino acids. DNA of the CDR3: TGTGCCTGGACGAGGGTTTATGGCTACACCTTC. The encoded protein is CAWTRVYGYTF. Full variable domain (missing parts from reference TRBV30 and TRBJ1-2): SQTIHQWPATLVQPVGSPLSLECTVEGTSNPNLYWYRQAAGRGLQLLFYSVGIGQISSEVPQNLSASRPQDRQFILSSKKLLLSDSGFYLCAWTRVYGYTFGSGTRLTVV.

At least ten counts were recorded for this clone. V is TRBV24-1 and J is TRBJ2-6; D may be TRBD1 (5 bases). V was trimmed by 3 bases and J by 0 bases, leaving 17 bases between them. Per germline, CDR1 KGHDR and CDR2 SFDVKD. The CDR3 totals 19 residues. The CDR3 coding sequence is TGTGCCACCAGTGATATAGGAGACAGATATCACTCTGGGGCCAACGTCCTGACTTTC. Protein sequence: CATSDIGDRYHSGANVLTF.

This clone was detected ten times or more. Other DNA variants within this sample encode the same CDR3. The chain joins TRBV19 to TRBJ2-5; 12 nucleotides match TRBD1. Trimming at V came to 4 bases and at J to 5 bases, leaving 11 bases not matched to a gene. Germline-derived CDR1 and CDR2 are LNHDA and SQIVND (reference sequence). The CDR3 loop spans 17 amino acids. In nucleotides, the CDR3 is TGTGCCAGTAGTAGGGCTCAACCGGGACAGGGGGCGGAGACCCAGTACTTC. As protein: CASSRAQPGQGAETQYF.

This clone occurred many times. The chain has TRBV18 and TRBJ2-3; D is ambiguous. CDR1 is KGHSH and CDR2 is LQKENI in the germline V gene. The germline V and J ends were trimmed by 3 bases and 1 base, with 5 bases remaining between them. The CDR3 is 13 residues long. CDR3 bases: TGTGCCAGCTCACCTCTAGGCACAGATACGCAGTATTTT. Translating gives CASSPLGTDTQYF.

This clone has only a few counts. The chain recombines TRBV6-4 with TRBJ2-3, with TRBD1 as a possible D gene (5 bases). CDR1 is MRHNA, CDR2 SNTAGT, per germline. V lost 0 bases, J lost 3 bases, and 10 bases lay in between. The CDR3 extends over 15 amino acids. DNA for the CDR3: TGTGCCAGCAGTGACTCTAGGGGCGGAACAGATACGCAGTATTTT. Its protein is CASSDSRGGTDTQYF.

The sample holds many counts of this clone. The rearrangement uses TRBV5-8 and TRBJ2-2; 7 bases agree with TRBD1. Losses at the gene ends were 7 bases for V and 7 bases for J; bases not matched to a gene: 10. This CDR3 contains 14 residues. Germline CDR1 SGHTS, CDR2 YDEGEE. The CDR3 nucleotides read TGTGCCAGCGGTGACAGGGAGTTGGGCGGGGAGCTGTTTTTT. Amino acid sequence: CASGDRELGGELFF.

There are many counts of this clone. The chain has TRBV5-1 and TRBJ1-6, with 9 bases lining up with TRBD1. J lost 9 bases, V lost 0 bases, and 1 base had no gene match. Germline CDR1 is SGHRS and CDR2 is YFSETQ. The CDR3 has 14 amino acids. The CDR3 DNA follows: TGCGCCAGCAGCTTGGGACAGGGGGGTTCACCCCTCCACTTT. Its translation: CASSLGQGGSPLHF.

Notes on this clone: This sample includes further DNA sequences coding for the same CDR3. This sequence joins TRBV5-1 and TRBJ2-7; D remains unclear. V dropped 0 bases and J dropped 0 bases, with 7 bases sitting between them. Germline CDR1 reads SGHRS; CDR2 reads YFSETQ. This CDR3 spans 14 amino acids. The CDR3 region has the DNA TGCGCCAGCAGCTTGGGGGGAAGCTCCTACGAGCAGTACTTC. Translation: CASSLGGSSYEQYF.

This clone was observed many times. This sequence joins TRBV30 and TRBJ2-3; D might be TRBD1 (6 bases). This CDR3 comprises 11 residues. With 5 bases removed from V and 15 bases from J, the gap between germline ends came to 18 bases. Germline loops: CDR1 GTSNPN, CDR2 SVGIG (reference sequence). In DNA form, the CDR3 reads TGTGCCTGGCCCGGACAGAGTAGGTACTATTTT. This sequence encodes CAWPGQSRYYF. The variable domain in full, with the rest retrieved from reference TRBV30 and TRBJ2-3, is SQTIHQWPATLVQPVGSPLSLECTVEGTSNPNLYWYRQAAGRGLQLLFYSVGIGQISSEVPQNLSASRPQDRQFILSSKKLLLSDSGFYLCAWPGQSRYYFGPGTRLTVL.

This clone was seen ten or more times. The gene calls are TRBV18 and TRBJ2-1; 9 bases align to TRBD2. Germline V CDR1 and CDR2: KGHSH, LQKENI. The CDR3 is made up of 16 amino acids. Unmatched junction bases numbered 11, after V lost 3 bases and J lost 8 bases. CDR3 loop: CASSPQGIAGVDEQFF. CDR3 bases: TGTGCCAGCTCACCTCAAGGGATAGCGGGAGTGGATGAGCAGTTCTTC. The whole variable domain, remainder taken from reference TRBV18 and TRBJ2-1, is NAGVMQNPRHLVRRRGQEARLRCSPMKGHSHVYWYRQLPEEGLKFMVYLQKENIIDESGMPKERFSAEFPKEGPSILRIQQVVRGDSAAYFCASSPQGIAGVDEQFFGPGTRLTVL.

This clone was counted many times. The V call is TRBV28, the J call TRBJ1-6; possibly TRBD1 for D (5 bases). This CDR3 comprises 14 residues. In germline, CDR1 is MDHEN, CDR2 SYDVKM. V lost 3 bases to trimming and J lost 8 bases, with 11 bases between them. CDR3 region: CASSLGGLDSPLHF. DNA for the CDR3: TGTGCCAGCAGTTTGGGGGGGTTAGATTCACCCCTCCACTTT.

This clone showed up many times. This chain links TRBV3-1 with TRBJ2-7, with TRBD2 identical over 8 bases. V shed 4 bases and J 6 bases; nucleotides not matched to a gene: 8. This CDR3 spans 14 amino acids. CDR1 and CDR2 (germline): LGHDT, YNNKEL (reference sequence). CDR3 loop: CASSLGGTRGEQYF. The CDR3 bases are TGTGCCAGCAGCCTAGGGGGGACTAGAGGCGAGCAGTACTTC.

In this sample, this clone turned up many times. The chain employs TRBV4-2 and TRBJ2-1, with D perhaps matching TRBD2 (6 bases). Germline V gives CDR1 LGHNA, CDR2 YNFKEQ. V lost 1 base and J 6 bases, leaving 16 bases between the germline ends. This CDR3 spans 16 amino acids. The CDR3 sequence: CASSQAASGDANEQFF. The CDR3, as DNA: TGTGCCAGCAGCCAAGCCGCTTCGGGAGATGCCAATGAGCAGTTCTTC.

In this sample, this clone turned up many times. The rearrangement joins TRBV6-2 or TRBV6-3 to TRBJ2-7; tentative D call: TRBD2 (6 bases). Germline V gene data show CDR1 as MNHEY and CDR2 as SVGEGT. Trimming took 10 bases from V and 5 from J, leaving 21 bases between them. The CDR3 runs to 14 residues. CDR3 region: CATLGRRGAHEQYF. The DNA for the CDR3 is TGTGCCACCTTGGGACGGAGGGGTGCCCACGAGCAGTACTTC.

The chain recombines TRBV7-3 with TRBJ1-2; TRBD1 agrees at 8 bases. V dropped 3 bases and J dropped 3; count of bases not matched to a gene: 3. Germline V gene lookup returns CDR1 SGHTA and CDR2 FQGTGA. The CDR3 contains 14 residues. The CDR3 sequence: CASSLSGGDYGYTF. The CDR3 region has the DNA TGTGCCAGCAGCTTGTCAGGGGGCGACTATGGCTACACCTTC.

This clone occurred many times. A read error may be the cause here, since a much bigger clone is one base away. This chain's CDR3 is CASSLEDFWGYAF. The DNA for the CDR3 is TGTGCCAGCAGTTTAGAGGACTTCTGGGGCTACGCCTTC. J is TRBJ1-2 and V is TRBV28; D perhaps matches TRBD1 (5 bases). This CDR3 spans 13 amino acids. Germline V gene sequence: CDR1 MDHEN, CDR2 SYDVKM.

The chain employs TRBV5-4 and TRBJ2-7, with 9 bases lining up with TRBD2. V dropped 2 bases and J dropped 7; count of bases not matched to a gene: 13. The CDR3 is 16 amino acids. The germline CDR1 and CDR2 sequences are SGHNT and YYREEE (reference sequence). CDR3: CASSFSSSGALREQYF. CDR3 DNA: TGTGCCAGCAGCTTTTCTTCTAGCGGGGCCTTGAGAGAGCAGTACTTC. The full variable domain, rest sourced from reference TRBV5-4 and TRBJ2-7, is ETGVTQSPTHLIKTRGQQVTLRCSSQSGHNTVSWYQQALGQGPQFIFQYYREEENGRGNFPPRFSGLQFPNYSSELNVNALELDDSALYLCASSFSSSGALREQYFGPGTRLTVT.

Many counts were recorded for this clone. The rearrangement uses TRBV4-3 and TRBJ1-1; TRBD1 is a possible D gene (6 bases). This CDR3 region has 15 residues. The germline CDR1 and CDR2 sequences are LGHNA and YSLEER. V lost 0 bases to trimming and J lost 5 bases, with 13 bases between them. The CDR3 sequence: CASSQERGIKTEAFF. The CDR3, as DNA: TGCGCCAGCAGCCAAGAAAGGGGGATTAAAACTGAAGCTTTCTTT.

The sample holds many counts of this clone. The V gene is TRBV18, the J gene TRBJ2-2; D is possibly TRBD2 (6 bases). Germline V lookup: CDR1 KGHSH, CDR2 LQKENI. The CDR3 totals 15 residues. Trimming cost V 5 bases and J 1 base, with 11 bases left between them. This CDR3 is CASSFSGKNTGELFF. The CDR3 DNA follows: TGTGCCAGCTCATTTAGCGGAAAGAACACCGGGGAGCTGTTTTTT.

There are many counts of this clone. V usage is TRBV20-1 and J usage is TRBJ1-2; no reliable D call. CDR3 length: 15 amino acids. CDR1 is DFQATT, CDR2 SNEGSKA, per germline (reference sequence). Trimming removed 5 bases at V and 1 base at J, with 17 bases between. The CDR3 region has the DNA TGCAGTGCTCTGGACGCCGGGCGTTATAACTATGGCTACACCTTC. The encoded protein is CSALDAGRYNYGYTF.

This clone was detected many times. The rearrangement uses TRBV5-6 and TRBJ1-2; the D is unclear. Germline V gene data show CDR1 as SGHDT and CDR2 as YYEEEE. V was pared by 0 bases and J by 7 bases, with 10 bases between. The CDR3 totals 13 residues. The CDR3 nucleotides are TGTGCCAGCAGCTTGGGGCGGCAGAGTGGCTACACCTTC. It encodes CASSLGRQSGYTF.

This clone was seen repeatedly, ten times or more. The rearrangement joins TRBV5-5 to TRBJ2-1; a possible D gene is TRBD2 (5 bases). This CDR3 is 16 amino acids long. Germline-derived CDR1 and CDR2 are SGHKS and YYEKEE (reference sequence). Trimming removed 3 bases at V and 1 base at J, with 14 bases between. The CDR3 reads CASSWTLAGSYNEQFF. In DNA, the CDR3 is TGTGCCAGCAGCTGGACCCTAGCTGGTTCCTACAATGAGCAGTTCTTC.

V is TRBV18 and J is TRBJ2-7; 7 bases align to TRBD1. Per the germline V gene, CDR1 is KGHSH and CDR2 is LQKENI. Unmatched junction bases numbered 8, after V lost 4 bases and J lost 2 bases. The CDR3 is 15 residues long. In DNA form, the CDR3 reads TGTGCCAGCTCACTTGGGACAGCCGTAACCTACGAGCAGTACTTC. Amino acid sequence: CASSLGTAVTYEQYF. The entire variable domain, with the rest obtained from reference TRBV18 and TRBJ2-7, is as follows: NAGVMQNPRHLVRRRGQEARLRCSPMKGHSHVYWYRQLPEEGLKFMVYLQKENIIDESGMPKERFSAEFPKEGPSILRIQQVVRGDSAAYFCASSLGTAVTYEQYFGPGTRLTVT.

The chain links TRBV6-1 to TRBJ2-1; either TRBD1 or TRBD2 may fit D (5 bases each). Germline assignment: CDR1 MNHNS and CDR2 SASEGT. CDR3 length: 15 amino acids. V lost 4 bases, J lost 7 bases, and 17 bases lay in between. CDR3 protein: CASSVRGRRVNEQFF. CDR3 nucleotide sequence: TGTGCCAGCAGTGTGAGGGGCCGTCGGGTAAATGAGCAGTTCTTC.

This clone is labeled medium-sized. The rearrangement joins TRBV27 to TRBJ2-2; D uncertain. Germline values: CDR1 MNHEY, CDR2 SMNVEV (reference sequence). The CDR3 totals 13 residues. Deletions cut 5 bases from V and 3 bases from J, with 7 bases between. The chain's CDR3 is CASSPTYTGELFF. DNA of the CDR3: TGTGCCAGCAGTCCCACTTACACCGGGGAGCTGTTTTTT.

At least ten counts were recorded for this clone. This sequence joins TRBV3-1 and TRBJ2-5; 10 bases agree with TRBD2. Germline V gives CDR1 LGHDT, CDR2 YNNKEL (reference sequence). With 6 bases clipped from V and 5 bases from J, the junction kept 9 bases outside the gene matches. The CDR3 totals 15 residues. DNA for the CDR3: TGTGCCAGCAGTCCCAGCGGGAGGGCCGCGGAGACCCAGTACTTC. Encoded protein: CASSPSGRAAETQYF.

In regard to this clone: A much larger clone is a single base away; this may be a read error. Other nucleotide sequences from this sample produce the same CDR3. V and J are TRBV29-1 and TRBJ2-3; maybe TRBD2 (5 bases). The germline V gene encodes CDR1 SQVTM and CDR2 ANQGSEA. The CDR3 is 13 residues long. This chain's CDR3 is CSVEDWRVDTQYF. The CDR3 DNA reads TGCAGCGTTGAAGATTGGCGGGTAGATACGCAGTACTTT.

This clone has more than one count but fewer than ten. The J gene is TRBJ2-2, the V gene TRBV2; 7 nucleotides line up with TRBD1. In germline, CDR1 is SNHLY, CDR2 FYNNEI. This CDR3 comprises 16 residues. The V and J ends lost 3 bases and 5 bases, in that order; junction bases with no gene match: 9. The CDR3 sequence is CASSEAMTGSTGELFF. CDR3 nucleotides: TGTGCCAGCAGTGAGGCCATGACAGGGTCTACCGGGGAGCTGTTTTTT. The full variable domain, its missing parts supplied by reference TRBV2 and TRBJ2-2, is EPEVTQTPSHQVTQMGQEVILRCVPISNHLYFYWYRQILGQKVEFLVSFYNNEISEKSEIFDDQFSVERPDGSNFTLKIRSTKLEDSAMYFCASSEAMTGSTGELFFGEGSRLTVL.